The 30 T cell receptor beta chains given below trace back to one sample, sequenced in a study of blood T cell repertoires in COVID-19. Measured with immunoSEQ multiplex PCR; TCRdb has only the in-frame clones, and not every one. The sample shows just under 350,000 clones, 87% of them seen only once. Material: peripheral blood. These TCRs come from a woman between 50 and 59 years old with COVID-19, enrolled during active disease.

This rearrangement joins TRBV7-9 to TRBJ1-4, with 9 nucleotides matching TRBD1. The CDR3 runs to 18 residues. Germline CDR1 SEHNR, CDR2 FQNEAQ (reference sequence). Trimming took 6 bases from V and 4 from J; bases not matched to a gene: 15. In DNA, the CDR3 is TGTGCCAGCAGTAAAACCGGGACAGGGCTTATAGATAATGAAAAACTGTTTTTT. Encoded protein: CASSKTGTGLIDNEKLFF. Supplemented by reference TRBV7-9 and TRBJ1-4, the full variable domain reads DTGVSQNPRHKITKRGQNVTFRCDPISEHNRLYWYRQTLGQGPEFLTYFQNEAQLEKSRLLSDRFSAERPKGSFSTLEIQRTEQGDSAMYLCASSKTGTGLIDNEKLFFGSGTQLSVL.

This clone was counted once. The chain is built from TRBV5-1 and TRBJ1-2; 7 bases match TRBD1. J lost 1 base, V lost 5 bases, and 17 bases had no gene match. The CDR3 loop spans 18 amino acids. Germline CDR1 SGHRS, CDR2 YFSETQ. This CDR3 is CASRHRPGTDLLNYGYTF. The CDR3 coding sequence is TGCGCCAGCAGACACAGACCTGGGACAGATCTACTTAACTATGGCTACACCTTC.

CDR3 in DNA: TGCGCCAGCAGCCAATCGACTAGCGGGTACACAGATACGCAGTATTTT. Residues: CASSQSTSGYTDTQYF. The chain links TRBV4-1 to TRBJ2-3; TRBD2 matches at 10 bases. The CDR3 totals 16 residues. After removal of 2 bases from V and 2 bases from J, the junction contained 4 bases not matched to a gene. CDR1 and CDR2 (germline): MGHRA, YSYEKL.

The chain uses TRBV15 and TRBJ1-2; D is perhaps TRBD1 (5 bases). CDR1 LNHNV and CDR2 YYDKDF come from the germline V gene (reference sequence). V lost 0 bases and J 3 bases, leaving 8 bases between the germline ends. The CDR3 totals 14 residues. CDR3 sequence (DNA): TGTGCCACCAGCAGAGATCAGGGCCACTATGGCTACACCTTC. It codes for CATSRDQGHYGYTF.

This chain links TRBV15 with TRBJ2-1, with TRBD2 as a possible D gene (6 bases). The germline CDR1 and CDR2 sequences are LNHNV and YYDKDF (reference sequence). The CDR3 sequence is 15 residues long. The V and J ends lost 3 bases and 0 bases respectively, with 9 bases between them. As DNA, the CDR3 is TGTGCCACCAGCAGTAGGCGGGACTCCTACAATGAGCAGTTCTTC. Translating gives CATSSRRDSYNEQFF.

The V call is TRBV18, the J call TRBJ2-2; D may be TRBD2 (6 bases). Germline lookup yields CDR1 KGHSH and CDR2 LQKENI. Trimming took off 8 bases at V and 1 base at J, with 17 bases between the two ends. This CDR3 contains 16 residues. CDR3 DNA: TGTGCCAGCGCCGCCATCCCCGGGGGGAACACCGGGGAGCTGTTTTTT. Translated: CASAAIPGGNTGELFF.

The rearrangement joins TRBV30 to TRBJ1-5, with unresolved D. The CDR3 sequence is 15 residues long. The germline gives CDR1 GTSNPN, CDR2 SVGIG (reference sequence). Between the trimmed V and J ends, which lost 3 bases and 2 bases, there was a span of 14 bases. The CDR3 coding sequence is TGTGCCTGGAGCCCCGGGTTTAAAGGCAATCAGCCCCAGCATTTT. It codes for CAWSPGFKGNQPQHF. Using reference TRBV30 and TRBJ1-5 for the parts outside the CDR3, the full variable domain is SQTIHQWPATLVQPVGSPLSLECTVEGTSNPNLYWYRQAAGRGLQLLFYSVGIGQISSEVPQNLSASRPQDRQFILSSKKLLLSDSGFYLCAWSPGFKGNQPQHFGDGTRLSIL.

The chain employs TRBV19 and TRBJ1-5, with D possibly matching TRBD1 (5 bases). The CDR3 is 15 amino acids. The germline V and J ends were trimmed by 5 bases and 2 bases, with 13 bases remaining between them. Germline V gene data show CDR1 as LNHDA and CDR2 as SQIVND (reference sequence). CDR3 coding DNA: TGTGCCAGTAGTGGTGGAGGGGCTGGCAATCAGCCCCAGCATTTT. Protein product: CASSGGGAGNQPQHF.

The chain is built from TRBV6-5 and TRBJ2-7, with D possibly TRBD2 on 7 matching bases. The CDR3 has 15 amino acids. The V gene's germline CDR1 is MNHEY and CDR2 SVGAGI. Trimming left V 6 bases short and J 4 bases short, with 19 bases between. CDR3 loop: CASSSPRGGKYEQYF. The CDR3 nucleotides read TGTGCCAGCAGCTCCCCCAGGGGAGGGAAATACGAGCAGTACTTC.

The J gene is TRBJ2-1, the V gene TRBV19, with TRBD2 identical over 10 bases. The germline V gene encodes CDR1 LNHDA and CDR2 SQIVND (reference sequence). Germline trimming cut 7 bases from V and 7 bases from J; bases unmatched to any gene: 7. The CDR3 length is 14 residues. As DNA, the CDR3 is TGTGCCAGTACTCTCCGGACTAGCGGTAATGAGCAGTTCTTC. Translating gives CASTLRTSGNEQFF.

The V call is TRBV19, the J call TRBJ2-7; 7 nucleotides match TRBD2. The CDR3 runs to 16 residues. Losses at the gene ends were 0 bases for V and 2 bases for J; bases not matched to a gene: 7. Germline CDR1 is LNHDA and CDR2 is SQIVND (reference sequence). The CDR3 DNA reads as TGTGCCAGTAGTATAGATACACGGGGGAGGGCCTACGAGCAGTACTTC. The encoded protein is CASSIDTRGRAYEQYF.

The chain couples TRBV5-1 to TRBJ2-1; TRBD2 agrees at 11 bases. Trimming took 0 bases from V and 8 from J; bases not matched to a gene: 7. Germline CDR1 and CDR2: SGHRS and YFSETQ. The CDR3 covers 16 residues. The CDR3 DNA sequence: TGCGCCAGCAGCTTGGAAGGTAGCGGGAGGGGGGATGAGCAGTTCTTC. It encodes CASSLEGSGRGDEQFF.

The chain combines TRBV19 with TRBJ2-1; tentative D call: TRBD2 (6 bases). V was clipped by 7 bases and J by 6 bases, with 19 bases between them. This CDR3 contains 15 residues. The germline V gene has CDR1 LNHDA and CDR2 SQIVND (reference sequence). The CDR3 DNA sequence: TGTGCCAGTACCCCGACTAAGGGGAGGCGCAATGAGCAGTTCTTC. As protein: CASTPTKGRRNEQFF.

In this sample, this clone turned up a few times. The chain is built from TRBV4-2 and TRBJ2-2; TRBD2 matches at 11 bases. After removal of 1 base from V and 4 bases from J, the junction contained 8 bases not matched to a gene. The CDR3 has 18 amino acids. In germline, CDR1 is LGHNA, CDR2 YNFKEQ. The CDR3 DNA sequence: TGTGCCAGCAGCCAAGCCGGGACTAGCGGTGGAAGCACCGGGGAGCTGTTTTTT. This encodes CASSQAGTSGGSTGELFF.

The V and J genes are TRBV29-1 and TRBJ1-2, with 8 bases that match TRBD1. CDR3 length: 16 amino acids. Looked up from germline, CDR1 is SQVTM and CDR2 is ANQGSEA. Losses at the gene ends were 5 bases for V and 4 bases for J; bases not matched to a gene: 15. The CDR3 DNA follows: TGCAGCGTTCTTGGACAGGGAGGTAGGGGCGGCTATGGCTACACCTTC. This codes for CSVLGQGGRGGYGYTF.

CDR3 residues: CASSELTVNTEAFF. CDR3 coding DNA: TGTGCCAGCAGTGAATTGACAGTGAACACTGAAGCTTTCTTT. The V gene is TRBV2, the J gene TRBJ1-1; TRBD1 might be the D (5 bases). V dropped 2 bases and J dropped 0 bases, with 7 bases sitting between them. CDR1 is SNHLY and CDR2 is FYNNEI in the germline V gene. The length of the CDR3 is 14 residues.

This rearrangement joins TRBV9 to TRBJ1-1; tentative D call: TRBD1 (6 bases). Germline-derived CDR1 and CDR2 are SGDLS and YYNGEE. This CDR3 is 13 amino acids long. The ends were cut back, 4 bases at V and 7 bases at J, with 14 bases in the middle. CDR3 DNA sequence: TGTGCCAGCAGCACTCGGGACACCCGTGAAGCTTTCTTT. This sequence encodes CASSTRDTREAFF. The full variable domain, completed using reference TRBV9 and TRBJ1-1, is DSGVTQTPKHLITATGQRVTLRCSPRSGDLSVYWYQQSLDQGLQFLIQYYNGEERAKGNILERFSAQQFPDLHSELNLSSLELGDSALYFCASSTRDTREAFFGQGTRLTVV.

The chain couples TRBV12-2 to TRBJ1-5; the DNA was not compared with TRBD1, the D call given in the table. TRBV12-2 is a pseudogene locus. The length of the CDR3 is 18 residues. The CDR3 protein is CASRSQHGQPYSNQPQHF. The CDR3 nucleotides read TGTGCAAGTCGCAGCCAGCACGGACAGCCTTATAGCAATCAGCCCCAGCATTTT.

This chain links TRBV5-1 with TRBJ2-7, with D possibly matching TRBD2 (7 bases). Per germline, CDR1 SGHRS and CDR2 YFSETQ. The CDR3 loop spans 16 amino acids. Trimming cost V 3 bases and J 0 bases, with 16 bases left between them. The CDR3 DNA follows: TGCGCCAGCAGCTGGGGGCCCCCTAGCGGCTCCTACGAGCAGTACTTC. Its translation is CASSWGPPSGSYEQYF.

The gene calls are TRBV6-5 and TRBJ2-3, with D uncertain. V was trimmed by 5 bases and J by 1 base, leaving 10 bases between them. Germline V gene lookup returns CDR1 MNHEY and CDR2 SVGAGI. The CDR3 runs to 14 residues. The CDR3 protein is CASSLRSGTDTQYF. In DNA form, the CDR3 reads TGTGCCAGCAGTCTACGGAGCGGCACAGATACGCAGTATTTT.

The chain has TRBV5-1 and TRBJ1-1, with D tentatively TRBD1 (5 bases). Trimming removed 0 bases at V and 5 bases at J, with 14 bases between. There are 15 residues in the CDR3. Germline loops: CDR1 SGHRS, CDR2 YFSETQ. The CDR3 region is CASSLVVGPGTEAFF. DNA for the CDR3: TGCGCCAGCAGCTTGGTAGTGGGCCCAGGGACTGAAGCTTTCTTT.

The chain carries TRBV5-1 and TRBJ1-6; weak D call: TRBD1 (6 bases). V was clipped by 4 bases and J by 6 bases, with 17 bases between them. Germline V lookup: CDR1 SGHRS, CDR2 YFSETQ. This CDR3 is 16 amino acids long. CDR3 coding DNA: TGCGCCAGCAGCCCGGATGCCCGGACAGCTAATTCACCCCTCCACTTT. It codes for CASSPDARTANSPLHF.

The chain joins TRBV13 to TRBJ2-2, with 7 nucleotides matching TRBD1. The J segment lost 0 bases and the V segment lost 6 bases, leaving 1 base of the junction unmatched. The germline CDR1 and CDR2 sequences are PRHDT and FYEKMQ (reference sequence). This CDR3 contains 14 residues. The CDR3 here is CASRQGANTGELFF. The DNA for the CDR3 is TGTGCCAGCAGGCAGGGGGCGAACACCGGGGAGCTGTTTTTT.

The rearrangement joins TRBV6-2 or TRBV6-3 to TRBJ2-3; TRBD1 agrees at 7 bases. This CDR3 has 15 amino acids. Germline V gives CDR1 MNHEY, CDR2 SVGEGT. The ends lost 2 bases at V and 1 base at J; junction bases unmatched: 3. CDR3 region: CASSYRQGGTDTQYF. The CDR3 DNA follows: TGTGCCAGCAGTTACCGACAGGGCGGCACAGATACGCAGTATTTT.

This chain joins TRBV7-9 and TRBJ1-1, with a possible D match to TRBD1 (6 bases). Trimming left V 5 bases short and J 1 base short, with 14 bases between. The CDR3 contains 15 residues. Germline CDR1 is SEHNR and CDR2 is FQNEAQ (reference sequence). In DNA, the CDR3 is TGTGCCAGCAGCCAATCCGGGACACAGAACACTGAAGCTTTCTTT. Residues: CASSQSGTQNTEAFF. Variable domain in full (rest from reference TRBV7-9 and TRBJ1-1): DTGVSQNPRHKITKRGQNVTFRCDPISEHNRLYWYRQTLGQGPEFLTYFQNEAQLEKSRLLSDRFSAERPKGSFSTLEIQRTEQGDSAMYLCASSQSGTQNTEAFFGQGTRLTVV.

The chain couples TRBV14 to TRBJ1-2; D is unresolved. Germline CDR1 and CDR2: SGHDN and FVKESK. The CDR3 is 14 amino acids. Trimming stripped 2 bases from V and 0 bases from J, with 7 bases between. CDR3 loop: CASSQRITNYGYTF. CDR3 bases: TGTGCCAGCAGCCAACGTATAACTAACTATGGCTACACCTTC.

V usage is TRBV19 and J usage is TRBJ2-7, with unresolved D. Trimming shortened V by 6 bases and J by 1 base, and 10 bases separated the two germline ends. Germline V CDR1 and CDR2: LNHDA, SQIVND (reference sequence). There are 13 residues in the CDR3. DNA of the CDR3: TGTGCCAGTAGCCTAGTCCCTTCCTACGAGCAGTACTTC. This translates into CASSLVPSYEQYF. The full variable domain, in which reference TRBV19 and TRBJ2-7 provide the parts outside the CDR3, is DGGITQSPKYLFRKEGQNVTLSCEQNLNHDAMYWYRQDPGQGLRLIYYSQIVNDFQKGDIAEGYSVSREKKESFPLTVTSAQKNPTAFYLCASSLVPSYEQYFGPGTRLTVT.

CDR3 residues: CASSREGTAFF. The CDR3 DNA sequence: TGTGCCAGCAGCCGGGAGGGAACGGCTTTCTTT. The rearrangement links TRBV7-9 to TRBJ1-1; unclear D gene. Looked up from germline, CDR1 is SEHNR and CDR2 is FQNEAQ (reference sequence). This CDR3 region has 11 residues. V was shortened by 5 bases and J by 11 bases, with 12 bases between the two germline ends. The complete variable domain, with remaining parts taken from reference TRBV7-9 and TRBJ1-1, reads DTGVSQNPRHKITKRGQNVTFRCDPISEHNRLYWYRQTLGQGPEFLTYFQNEAQLEKSRLLSDRFSAERPKGSFSTLEIQRTEQGDSAMYLCASSREGTAFFGQGTRLTVV.

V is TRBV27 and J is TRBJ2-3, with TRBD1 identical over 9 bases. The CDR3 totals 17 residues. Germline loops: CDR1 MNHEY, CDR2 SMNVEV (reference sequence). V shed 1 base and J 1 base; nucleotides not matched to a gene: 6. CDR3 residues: CASSLLQGAMGTDTQYF. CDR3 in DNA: TGTGCCAGCAGTTTATTACAGGGGGCTATGGGCACAGATACGCAGTATTTT.

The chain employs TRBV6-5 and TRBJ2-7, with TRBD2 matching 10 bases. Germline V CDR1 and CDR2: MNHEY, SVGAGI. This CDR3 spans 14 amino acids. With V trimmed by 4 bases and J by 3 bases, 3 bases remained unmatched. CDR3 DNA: TGTGCCAGCAGTTCGATAGCGGGAGGCTACGAGCAGTACTTC. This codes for CASSSIAGGYEQYF.